This note documents a single T cell receptor beta chain sequence. What it recognizes is unknown. In the original analysis: Junction-only immunoSEQ sequences carried no quality scores, so filtering differed. The table came from immunoSEQ multiplex PCR; TCRdb's copy has only in-frame clones and leaves some out. D and trimming were read from the DNA, whereas the V and J calls and clone size are those reported in that table. This sample has a few million clones, with over 85% found just once. These data originate in a study of shared clonotypes between healthy human individuals. Overall study results and limits: An anticipated effect of sequencing depth on clonotype sharing among donors was recognized.

The sample taken for sequencing was naive CD4+ T cells sorted from blood. This sample's subset: CD45RA+ positively selected. The sequence was obtained from a man younger than 30 in good health.

The CDR3 DNA follows: TGTGCCTGGAGTGCCCAGCGGGGGGGCTACGAGCAGTACTTC. This encodes CAWSAQRGGYEQYF. This chain uses TRBV30 with TRBJ2-7; TRBD2 matches at 10 bases. The ends lost 1 base at V and 3 bases at J; junction bases unmatched: 3. Germline CDR1 and CDR2: GTSNPN and SVGIG (reference sequence). The CDR3 runs 14 residues. Full variable domain (outside the CDR3, taken from reference TRBV30 and TRBJ2-7): SQTIHQWPATLVQPVGSPLSLECTVEGTSNPNLYWYRQAAGRGLQLLFYSVGIGQISSEVPQNLSASRPQDRQFILSSKKLLLSDSGFYLCAWSAQRGGYEQYFGPGTRLTVT.